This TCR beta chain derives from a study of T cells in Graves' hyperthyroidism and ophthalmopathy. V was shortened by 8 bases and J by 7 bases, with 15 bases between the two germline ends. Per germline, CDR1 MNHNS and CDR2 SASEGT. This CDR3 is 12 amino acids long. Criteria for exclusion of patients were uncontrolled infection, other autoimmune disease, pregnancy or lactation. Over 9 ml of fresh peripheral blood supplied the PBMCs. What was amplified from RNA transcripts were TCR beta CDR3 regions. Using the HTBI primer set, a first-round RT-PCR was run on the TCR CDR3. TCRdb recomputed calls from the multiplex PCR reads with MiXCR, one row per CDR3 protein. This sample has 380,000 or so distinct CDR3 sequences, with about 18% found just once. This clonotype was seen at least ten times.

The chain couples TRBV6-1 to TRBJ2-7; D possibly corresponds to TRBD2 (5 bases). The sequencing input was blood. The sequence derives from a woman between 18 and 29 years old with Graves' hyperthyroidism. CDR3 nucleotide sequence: TGTGCCAGCCGTCCAACTCCGGGGGAGCAGTACTTC. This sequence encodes CASRPTPGEQYF.